This T cell receptor beta chain is from a study of CD8 T cell repertoires and HIV-1 epitope variants. Study-level background: Controls included no peptide, Ebola AY9 epitope, and a CMV, EBV, flu pool.

This clone is hyperexpanded in the sample. The antigen is not known. Clones were sequenced by immunoSEQ multiplex PCR, and TCRdb holds only the in-frame ones, with some missing. Of more than 4,000 clones in the sample, about 70% were seen once. The V end was cut by 0 bases, the J end by 3 bases, with 14 bases between. The CDR3 extends over 16 amino acids. Germline assignment: CDR1 MGHRA and CDR2 YSYEKL. The sequenced material came from cultured CD8+ T cells derived from PBMCs. The chain joins TRBV4-1 to TRBJ1-2; D ambiguous. The receptor was isolated from a male donor with HIV. The CDR3 DNA reads TGCGCCAGCAGCCAAGATCCCCCAGACTTGGACTATGGCTACACCTTC. This codes for CASSQDPPDLDYGYTF.